This T cell receptor beta chain appears in the sequencing data of a study of blood T cells in healthy people across ages. A second PCR of about 7 to 12 cycles used a sample-barcoded 5' primer and a J-beta primer mix. TCRdb redid the calling of the 5' RACE reads with MiXCR, one entry per CDR3 protein. The data show roughly 1.6 million distinct CDR3 sequences, almost 35% seen once. Germline lookup yields CDR1 SQVTM and CDR2 ANQGSEA. The CDR3 is 13 amino acids. Trimming pared 6 bases from V and 2 bases from J, leaving 13 bases between. Sequences were obtained from blood. This chain connects TRBV29-1 to TRBJ2-5; D gene ambiguous. The clonotype originates from a woman under 40 in good health. The CDR3 bases are TGCAGCGTCGATGGCAGGATTCAAGAGACCCAGTACTTC. Translated: CSVDGRIQETQYF.